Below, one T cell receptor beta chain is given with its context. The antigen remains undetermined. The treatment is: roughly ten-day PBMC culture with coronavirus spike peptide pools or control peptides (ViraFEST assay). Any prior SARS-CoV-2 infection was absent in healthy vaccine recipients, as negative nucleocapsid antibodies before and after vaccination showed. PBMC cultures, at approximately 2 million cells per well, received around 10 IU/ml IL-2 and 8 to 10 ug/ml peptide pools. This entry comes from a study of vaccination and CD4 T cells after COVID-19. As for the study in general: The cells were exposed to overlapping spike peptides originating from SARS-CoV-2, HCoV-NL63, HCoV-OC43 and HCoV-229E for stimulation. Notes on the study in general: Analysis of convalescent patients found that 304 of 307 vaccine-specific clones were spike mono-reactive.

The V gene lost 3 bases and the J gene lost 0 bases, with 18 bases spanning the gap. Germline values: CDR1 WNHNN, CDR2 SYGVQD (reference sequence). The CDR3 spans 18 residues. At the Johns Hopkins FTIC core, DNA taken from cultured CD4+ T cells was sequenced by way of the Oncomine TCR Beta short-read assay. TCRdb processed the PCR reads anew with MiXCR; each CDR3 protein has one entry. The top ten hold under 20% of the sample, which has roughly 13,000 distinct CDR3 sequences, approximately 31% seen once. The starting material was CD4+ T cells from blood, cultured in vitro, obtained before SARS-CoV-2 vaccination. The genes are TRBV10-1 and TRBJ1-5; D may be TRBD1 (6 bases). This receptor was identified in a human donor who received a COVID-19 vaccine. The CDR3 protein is CASSELETRGFSNQPQHF. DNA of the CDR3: TGCGCCAGCAGTGAATTAGAGACCAGGGGATTTAGCAATCAGCCCCAGCATTTT.